Below are 26 T cell receptor beta chains sequenced from a single sample in a study of T-cell reconstitution after alpha-beta-depleted transplantation in children. Library preparation (for TCRbeta) was performed with unique molecular identifiers. One entry per CDR3 protein, called by TCRdb with MiXCR from the PCR reads. Here the sample spans 230,000 or so distinct CDR3 sequences, more than 7.5% being singletons. The sequencing used PBMCs from the stem cell graft donor, collected from the stem cell graft. The receptors shown here come from a human donor who donated a stem cell graft to a child with SCID.

V usage is TRBV6-2 or TRBV6-3 and J usage is TRBJ1-2, with unresolved D. Germline CDR1 MNHEY, CDR2 SVGEGT. This CDR3 has 14 amino acids. The ends were cut back, 11 bases at V and 3 bases at J, with 19 bases in the middle. The CDR3 here is CAAHKHPADYGYTF. The CDR3 DNA follows: TGTGCCGCCCACAAGCACCCCGCTGACTATGGCTACACCTTC.

This clonotype was seen at least ten times. The chain links TRBV6-1 to TRBJ1-1; 7 nucleotides agree with TRBD1. Germline V gives CDR1 MNHNS, CDR2 SASEGT. Trimming removed 5 bases from V and 5 bases from J; junction bases left unmatched: 11. The length of the CDR3 is 15 residues. In DNA, the CDR3 is TGTGCCAGCAGTAGACAGGGTGGACCACCGACTGAAGCTTTCTTT. It specifies CASSRQGGPPTEAFF.

V is TRBV7-3 and J is TRBJ2-5; TRBD2 agrees at 8 bases. The germline gives CDR1 SGHTA, CDR2 FQGTGA. Unmatched junction bases numbered 5, after V lost 5 bases and J lost 3 bases. The CDR3 spans 14 residues. The CDR3 spells CASSAGGGEETQYF. DNA of the CDR3: TGTGCCAGCAGCGCGGGGGGCGGAGAAGAGACCCAGTACTTC.

This clonotype showed up many times. The chain recombines TRBV12-3 or TRBV12-4 with TRBJ1-2; D is undetermined. The germline V and J ends were trimmed by 6 bases and 4 bases, with 18 bases remaining between them. This CDR3 is 15 amino acids long. The CDR3 DNA is TGTGCCAGCAGCTCACAGACCGTGACCGTCTATGGCTACACCTTC. This gives the protein CASSSQTVTVYGYTF.

The sample holds many counts of this clonotype. The chain joins TRBV5-6 to TRBJ2-5, with TRBD1 as a possible D gene (7 bases). V lost 3 bases and J lost 3, with 12 bases in between. Germline CDR1 SGHDT, CDR2 YYEEEE. The CDR3 consists of 14 residues. CDR3 nucleotide sequence: TGTGCCAGCAGCTGGGGGGACAGTGAAGAGACCCAGTACTTC. Its protein product is CASSWGDSEETQYF.

This clonotype was recorded many times. J is TRBJ1-5 and V is TRBV20-1; D gene ambiguous. The germline CDR1 and CDR2 sequences are DFQATT and SNEGSKA (reference sequence). The CDR3 extends over 15 amino acids. Trimming removed 3 bases from V and 1 base from J, with 13 bases in between. CDR3 amino acids: CSASPRGPSNQPQHF. For the CDR3, the DNA is TGCAGTGCTAGTCCACGGGGTCCAAGCAATCAGCCCCAGCATTTT.

The rearrangement joins TRBV6-1 to TRBJ1-1; 9 nucleotides match TRBD1. The CDR3 is made up of 15 amino acids. V gave up 6 bases and J gave up 6 bases; unmatched junction bases: 11. In germline, CDR1 is MNHNS, CDR2 SASEGT. The CDR3 bases are TGTGCCAGCAGACAAACCCGGGACAGGGTACCTGAAGCTTTCTTT. The encoded protein is CASRQTRDRVPEAFF.

The table lists this clonotype with a few counts. J is TRBJ2-3 and V is TRBV20-1; 7 bases align to TRBD2. J gave up 1 base and V 3 bases, and 7 bases lay outside the gene matches. This CDR3 is 15 amino acids long. The germline V gene has CDR1 DFQATT and CDR2 SNEGSKA (reference sequence). The CDR3 here is CSASERGLGTDTQYF. CDR3 coding DNA: TGCAGTGCTAGTGAGCGGGGCCTGGGCACAGATACGCAGTATTTT.

This clonotype was observed many times. The J gene is TRBJ2-2, the V gene TRBV20-1, with no clear D. The length of the CDR3 is 15 residues. V dropped 2 bases and J dropped 1 base, with 11 bases sitting between them. Germline CDR1 is DFQATT and CDR2 is SNEGSKA (reference sequence). DNA of the CDR3: TGCAGTGCTAGACCGGGCTCGAGGAACACCGGGGAGCTGTTTTTT. Amino acid sequence: CSARPGSRNTGELFF.

This clonotype was seen many times. The V and J genes are TRBV6-2 or TRBV6-3 and TRBJ1-1; no firm D call. CDR3 length: 13 amino acids. Trimming took 8 bases from V and 1 from J, leaving 11 bases between them. The V gene's germline CDR1 is MNHEY and CDR2 SVGEGT. The CDR3 DNA reads as TGTGCCAGCGGCTTCCAAGAGAACACTGAAGCTTTCTTT. Protein sequence: CASGFQENTEAFF.

This clonotype was observed at least ten times. The rearrangement joins TRBV5-1 to TRBJ2-3; D is undetermined. CDR1 is SGHRS, CDR2 YFSETQ, per germline. V shed 0 bases and J shed 6 bases, with 8 bases lying between them. The CDR3 has 13 residues. The CDR3 DNA sequence: TGCGCCAGCAGCTTGGGATTAGGTGATACGCAGTATTTT. As protein: CASSLGLGDTQYF.

This clonotype was recorded many times. The chain employs TRBV10-3 and TRBJ2-3; 8 bases are shared with TRBD2. Germline V CDR1 and CDR2: ENHRY, SYGVKD. The CDR3 runs 17 residues. J gave up 1 base and V 6 bases, and 12 bases lay outside the gene matches. The DNA of the CDR3 is TGTGCCATCAGAAACGCCGGGCTGCGGGGGGGCACAGATACGCAGTATTTT. Translated, it gives CAIRNAGLRGGTDTQYF.

This clonotype was recorded a few times. The junction and the germline gene differ at one end; a read error may be behind it. CDR3 residues: CASRLDRTSYEQYF. In DNA form, the CDR3 reads TGTGCCAGCAGGTTAGACAGGACCTCCTACGAGCAGTACTTC. The chain links TRBV7-9 to TRBJ2-7; D perhaps matches TRBD1 (6 bases). This CDR3 spans 14 amino acids. Germline CDR1 reads SEHNR; CDR2 reads FQNEAQ (reference sequence).

This clonotype was counted at least ten times. The V gene is TRBV20-1, the J gene TRBJ2-1; TRBD2 aligns across 14 bases. V shed 3 bases and J 0 bases; nucleotides not matched to a gene: 4. The germline gives CDR1 DFQATT, CDR2 SNEGSKA (reference sequence). The CDR3 has 17 residues. CDR3: CSARGLAGASSYNEQFF. The CDR3 coding sequence is TGCAGTGCTAGGGGACTAGCGGGGGCGTCCTCCTACAATGAGCAGTTCTTC.

This clonotype appeared many times. CDR3: CASSLEGANTGELFF. The CDR3, as DNA: TGCGCCAGCAGCTTGGAAGGGGCGAACACCGGGGAGCTGTTTTTT. The chain links TRBV5-1 to TRBJ2-2, with D possibly TRBD1 on 5 matching bases. The CDR3 is made up of 15 amino acids. Germline V gene sequence: CDR1 SGHRS, CDR2 YFSETQ. Deletions cut 0 bases from V and 0 bases from J, with 6 bases between.

In its sample, this clonotype was seen many times. The genes are TRBV5-5 and TRBJ2-3; D gene ambiguous. This CDR3 spans 15 amino acids. CDR1 SGHKS and CDR2 YYEKEE come from the germline V gene (reference sequence). V was shortened by 0 bases and J by 0 bases, with 8 bases between the two germline ends. CDR3 sequence: CASSLGHASTDTQYF. The CDR3, as DNA: TGTGCCAGCAGCTTGGGACACGCTAGCACAGATACGCAGTATTTT. Full variable domain (missing parts from reference TRBV5-5 and TRBJ2-3): DAGVTQSPTHLIKTRGQQVTLRCSPISGHKSVSWYQQVLGQGPQFIFQYYEKEERGRGNFPDRFSARQFPNYSSELNVNALLLGDSALYLCASSLGHASTDTQYFGPGTRLTVL.

This clonotype was seen many times. The V call is TRBV9, the J call TRBJ2-5; 7 bases align to TRBD1. V lost 3 bases and J lost 1; bases outside the gene matches: 15. This CDR3 contains 18 residues. Germline lookup yields CDR1 SGDLS and CDR2 YYNGEE. CDR3 amino acids: CASSEGYRGRLVQETQYF. The CDR3 region has the DNA TGTGCCAGCAGCGAGGGATACAGGGGCAGACTTGTCCAAGAGACCCAGTACTTC.

This chain connects TRBV7-2 to TRBJ2-5, with a weak D call TRBD2 (5 bases). The V gene lost 1 base and the J gene lost 2 bases, with 17 bases spanning the gap. CDR3 size: 17 residues. CDR1 SGHTA and CDR2 FQGNSA come from the germline V gene. CDR3 nucleotides: TGTGCCAGCAGCTTAGGTATCCGGGTTGGAGGTCAAGAGACCCAGTACTTC. Protein: CASSLGIRVGGQETQYF. The full variable domain, in which reference TRBV7-2 and TRBJ2-5 provide the parts outside the CDR3, is GAGVSQSPSNKVTEKGKDVELRCDPISGHTALYWYRQSLGQGLEFLIYFQGNSAPDKSGLPSDRFSAERTGGSVSTLTIQRTQQEDSAVYLCASSLGIRVGGQETQYFGPGTRLLVL.

This clonotype has at least ten counts. The J gene is TRBJ2-7, the V gene TRBV4-3; D is tentatively TRBD1 or TRBD2 (6 bases each). This CDR3 is 16 amino acids long. Germline V CDR1 and CDR2: LGHNA, YSLEER. V lost 5 bases, J lost 1 base, and 18 bases lay in between. The CDR3, as DNA: TGCGCCAGCAGCTCACCGCAGGGGAGGATTTCCTACGAGCAGTACTTC. Protein: CASSSPQGRISYEQYF.

This clonotype was counted at least ten times. J is TRBJ2-5 and V is TRBV4-1; TRBD2 aligns across 9 bases. CDR3 length: 17 residues. V lost 0 bases, J lost 1 base, and 6 bases stayed unmatched. Per the germline V gene, CDR1 is MGHRA and CDR2 is YSYEKL. CDR3 DNA: TGCGCCAGCAGCCAAGATCTTGCTAGCGGGGCCCAAGAGACCCAGTACTTC. It specifies CASSQDLASGAQETQYF.

This clonotype was seen at least ten times. CDR3 sequence: CASSVDRGTNEKLFF. CDR3 DNA sequence: TGTGCCAGCAGCGTGGACAGGGGCACTAATGAAAAACTGTTTTTT. The rearrangement joins TRBV9 to TRBJ1-4; 9 nucleotides line up with TRBD1. Losses at the gene ends were 2 bases for V and 2 bases for J; bases not matched to a gene: 1. This CDR3 is built from 15 residues. Germline V lookup: CDR1 SGDLS, CDR2 YYNGEE.

There are many counts of this clonotype. The chain has TRBV12-3 or TRBV12-4 and TRBJ1-1, with unresolved D. V was shortened by 3 bases and J by 5 bases, with 13 bases between the two germline ends. CDR3 size: 14 residues. As DNA, the CDR3 is TGTGCCAGCAGTTTGGGTATCGACACGACTGAAGCTTTCTTT. Its protein is CASSLGIDTTEAFF.

This clonotype was seen a handful of times. The rearrangement links TRBV7-9 to TRBJ1-5; D perhaps matches TRBD1 (6 bases). This CDR3 comprises 15 residues. V was clipped by 8 bases and J by 7 bases, with 21 bases between them. CDR1 and CDR2 from the germline V gene are SEHNR and FQNEAQ (reference sequence). In DNA, the CDR3 is TGTGCCAGCGGATCCTTGATGGGGGACATCCAGCCCCAGCATTTT. Protein sequence: CASGSLMGDIQPQHF.

This clonotype was seen repeatedly, ten times or more. The V call is TRBV20-1, the J call TRBJ2-7, with TRBD1 identical over 12 bases. CDR3 size: 13 residues. The junction had 3 bases not matched to a gene; V was cut back by 6 bases and J by 3 bases. Germline CDR1 reads DFQATT; CDR2 reads SNEGSKA (reference sequence). CDR3 residues: CSAGTGGIYEQYF. For the CDR3, the DNA is TGCAGTGCCGGGACAGGGGGCATCTACGAGCAGTACTTC.

This clonotype occurred a few times. This chain joins TRBV7-2 and TRBJ1-1; the match to TRBD1 covers 7 bases. Germline V gene data show CDR1 as SGHTA and CDR2 as FQGNSA. The CDR3 has 14 amino acids. Unmatched junction bases numbered 5, after V lost 1 base and J lost 6 bases. The CDR3 nucleotides read TGTGCCAGCAGCTTAGTAGGAGGGACAGCTGAAGCTTTCTTT. This translates into CASSLVGGTAEAFF.

This clonotype was seen many times. The V call is TRBV27, the J call TRBJ1-1; weak D call: TRBD1 (5 bases). The CDR3 covers 14 residues. Trimming removed 4 bases from V and 4 bases from J, with 13 bases in between. Per the germline V gene, CDR1 is MNHEY and CDR2 is SMNVEV (reference sequence). As DNA, the CDR3 is TGTGCCAGCAGTTCCAGGGAAGGGGCCACTGAAGCTTTCTTT. Its translation: CASSSREGATEAFF.